This record concerns one T cell receptor beta chain sequence. In the authors' methods: Reference gene primer amplification in the assay estimated nucleated cell counts. Sequenced by immunoSEQ multiplex PCR; TCRdb stores in-frame clones only, minus some. That table furnishes V, J and clone size, whereas the DNA furnished D and trimming. The sample has about 97,000 clones; roughly nine tenths are singletons. This sample was included in a study of blood T cell repertoires in COVID-19. Study-wide background: Some COVID-19 samples were acute and others convalescent; all came from the United States, Italy and Spain. T cells, B-cell-depleted T cells, or PBMCs provided the cDNA or gDNA that served as material.

Germline values: CDR1 MNHEY, CDR2 SMNVEV (reference sequence). The CDR3 totals 13 residues. The V segment lost 6 bases and the J segment 7 bases; nucleotides outside the gene matches: 5. This clonotype originated in a man between 60 and 75 years old with acute or convalescent COVID-19. The chain joins TRBV27 to TRBJ2-3; 9 bases line up with TRBD1. The specimen was peripheral blood. The CDR3 nucleotides read TGTGCCAGCAGGACAGGGGGTCCGCATACGCAGTATTTT. Its protein is CASRTGGPHTQYF.